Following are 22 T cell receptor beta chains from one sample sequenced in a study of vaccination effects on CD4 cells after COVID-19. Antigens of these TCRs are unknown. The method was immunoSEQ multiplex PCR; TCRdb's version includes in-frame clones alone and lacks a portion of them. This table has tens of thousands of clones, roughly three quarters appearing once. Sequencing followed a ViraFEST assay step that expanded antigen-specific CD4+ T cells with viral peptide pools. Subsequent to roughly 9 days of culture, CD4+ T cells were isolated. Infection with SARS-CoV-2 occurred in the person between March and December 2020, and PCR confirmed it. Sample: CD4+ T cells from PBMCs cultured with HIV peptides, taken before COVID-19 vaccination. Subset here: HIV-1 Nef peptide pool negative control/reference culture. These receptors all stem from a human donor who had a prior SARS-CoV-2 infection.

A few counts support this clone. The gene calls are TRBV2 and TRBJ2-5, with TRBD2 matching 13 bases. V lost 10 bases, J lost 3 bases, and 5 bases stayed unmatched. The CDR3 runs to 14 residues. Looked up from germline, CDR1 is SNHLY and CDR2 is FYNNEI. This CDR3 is CATGTSGAEETQYF. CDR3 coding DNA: TGTGCCACCGGGACTAGCGGGGCAGAAGAGACCCAGTACTTC.

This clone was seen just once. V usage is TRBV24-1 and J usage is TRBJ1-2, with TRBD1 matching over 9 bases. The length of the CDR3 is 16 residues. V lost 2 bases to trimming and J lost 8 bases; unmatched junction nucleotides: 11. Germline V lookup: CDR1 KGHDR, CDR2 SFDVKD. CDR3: CATSDSGTGKFKGYTF. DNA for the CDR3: TGTGCCACCAGTGATTCTGGGACAGGGAAGTTTAAGGGCTACACCTTC.

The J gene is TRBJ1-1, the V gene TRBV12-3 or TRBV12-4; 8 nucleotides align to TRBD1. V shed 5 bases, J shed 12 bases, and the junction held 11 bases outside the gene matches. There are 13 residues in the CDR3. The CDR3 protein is CASSRTQGAVSFF. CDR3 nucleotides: TGTGCCAGCAGTAGAACCCAGGGGGCGGTTTCTTTCTTT.

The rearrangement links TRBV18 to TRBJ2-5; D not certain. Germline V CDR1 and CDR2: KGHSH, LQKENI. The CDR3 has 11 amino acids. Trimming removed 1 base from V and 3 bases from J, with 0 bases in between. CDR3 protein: CASSPQETQYF. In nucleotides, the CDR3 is TGTGCCAGCTCACCACAAGAGACCCAGTACTTC.

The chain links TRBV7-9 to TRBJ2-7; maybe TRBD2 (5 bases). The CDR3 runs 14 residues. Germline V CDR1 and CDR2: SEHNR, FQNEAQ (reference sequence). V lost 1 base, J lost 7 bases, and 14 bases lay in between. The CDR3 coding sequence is TGTGCCAGCAGCTTAGTCGCCGGGGTCGGGGAGCAGTACTTC. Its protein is CASSLVAGVGEQYF.

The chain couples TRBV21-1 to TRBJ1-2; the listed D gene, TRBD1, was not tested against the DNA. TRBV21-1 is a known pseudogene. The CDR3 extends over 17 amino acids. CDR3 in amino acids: CASSTGEKGAEGPGYTF. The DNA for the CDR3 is TGTGCCAGCAGCACGGGTGAAAAGGGGGCAGAAGGTCCTGGCTACACCTTC.

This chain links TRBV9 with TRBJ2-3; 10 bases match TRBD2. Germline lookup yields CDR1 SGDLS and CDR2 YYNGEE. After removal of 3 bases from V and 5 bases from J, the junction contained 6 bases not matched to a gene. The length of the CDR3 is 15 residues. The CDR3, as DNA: TGTGCCAGCAGCGAAGCGGGGGGGCGAATAGATACGCAGTATTTT. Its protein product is CASSEAGGRIDTQYF.

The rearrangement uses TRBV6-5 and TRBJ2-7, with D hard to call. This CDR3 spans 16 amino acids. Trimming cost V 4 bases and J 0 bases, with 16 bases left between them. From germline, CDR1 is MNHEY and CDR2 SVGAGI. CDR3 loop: CASSSRALTNSYEQYF. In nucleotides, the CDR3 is TGTGCCAGCAGTTCCCGTGCCCTCACTAACTCCTACGAGCAGTACTTC.

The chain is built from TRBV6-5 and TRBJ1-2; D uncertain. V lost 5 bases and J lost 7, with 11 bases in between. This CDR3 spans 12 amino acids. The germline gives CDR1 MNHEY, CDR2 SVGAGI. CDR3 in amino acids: CASSHRPGGYTF. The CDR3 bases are TGTGCCAGCAGTCACCGACCGGGTGGCTACACCTTC.

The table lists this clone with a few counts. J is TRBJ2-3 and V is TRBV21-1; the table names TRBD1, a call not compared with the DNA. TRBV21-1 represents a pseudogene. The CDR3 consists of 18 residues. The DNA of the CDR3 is TGTGCCAGCAGCCCCACTTTAGGGGGCGGGGCCAGCACAGATACGCAGTATTTT. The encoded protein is CASSPTLGGGASTDTQYF.

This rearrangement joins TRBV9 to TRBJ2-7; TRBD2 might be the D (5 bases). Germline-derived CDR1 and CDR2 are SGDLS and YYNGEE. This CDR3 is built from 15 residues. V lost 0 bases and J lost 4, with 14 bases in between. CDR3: CASSVDSGLGYEQYF. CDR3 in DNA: TGTGCCAGCAGCGTAGACTCGGGATTGGGGTACGAGCAGTACTTC.

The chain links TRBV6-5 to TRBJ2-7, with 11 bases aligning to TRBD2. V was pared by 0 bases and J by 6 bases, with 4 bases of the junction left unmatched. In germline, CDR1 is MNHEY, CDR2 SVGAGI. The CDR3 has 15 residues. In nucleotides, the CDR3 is TGTGCCAGCAGTTACTCAACTAGCGGGAGACGCGAGCAGTACTTC. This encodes CASSYSTSGRREQYF.

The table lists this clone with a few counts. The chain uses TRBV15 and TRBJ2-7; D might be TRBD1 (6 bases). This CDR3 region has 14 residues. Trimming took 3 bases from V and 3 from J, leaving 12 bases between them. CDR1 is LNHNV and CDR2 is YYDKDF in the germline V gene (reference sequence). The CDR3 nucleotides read TGTGCCACCAGCAGGGAAAGGGGGAACTACGAGCAGTACTTC. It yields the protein CATSRERGNYEQYF.

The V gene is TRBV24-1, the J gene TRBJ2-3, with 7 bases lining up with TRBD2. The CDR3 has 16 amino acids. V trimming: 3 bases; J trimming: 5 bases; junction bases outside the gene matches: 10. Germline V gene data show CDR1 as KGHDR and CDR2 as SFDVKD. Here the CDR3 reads CATSDPGLEGRDTQYF. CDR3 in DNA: TGTGCCACCAGTGATCCTGGACTAGAAGGAAGAGATACGCAGTATTTT.

The CDR3 protein is CASSLVRSGLARSPNEQFF. CDR3 coding DNA: TGTGCCAGCAGCTTAGTTCGTTCTGGACTAGCGAGAAGTCCCAATGAGCAGTTCTTC. The gene calls are TRBV7-6 and TRBJ2-1; 9 bases line up with TRBD2. Germline V gives CDR1 SGHVS, CDR2 FNYEAQ. V lost 1 base and J lost 6; bases outside the gene matches: 16. The CDR3 totals 19 residues.

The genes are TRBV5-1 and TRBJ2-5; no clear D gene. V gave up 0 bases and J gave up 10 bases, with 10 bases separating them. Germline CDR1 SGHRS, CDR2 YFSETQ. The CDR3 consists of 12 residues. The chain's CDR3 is CASSLDPWDQYF. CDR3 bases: TGCGCCAGCAGCTTGGATCCCTGGGACCAGTACTTC.

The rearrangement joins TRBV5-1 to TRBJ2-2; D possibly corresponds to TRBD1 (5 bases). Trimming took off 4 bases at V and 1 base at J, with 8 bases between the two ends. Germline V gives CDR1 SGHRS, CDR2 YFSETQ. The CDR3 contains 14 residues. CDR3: CASSPTVNTGELFF. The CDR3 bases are TGCGCCAGCAGCCCGACAGTGAACACCGGGGAGCTGTTTTTT.

CDR3 sequence: CSVEVASADPLFFTDTQYF. The CDR3 DNA sequence: TGCAGCGTTGAGGTGGCTAGCGCGGACCCCCTATTTTTCACAGATACGCAGTATTTT. The rearrangement uses TRBV29-1 and TRBJ2-3, with D possibly being TRBD2 (6 bases). The CDR3 extends over 19 amino acids. The germline V gene has CDR1 SQVTM and CDR2 ANQGSEA. V was cut by 3 bases and J by 2 bases, with 27 bases left in between.

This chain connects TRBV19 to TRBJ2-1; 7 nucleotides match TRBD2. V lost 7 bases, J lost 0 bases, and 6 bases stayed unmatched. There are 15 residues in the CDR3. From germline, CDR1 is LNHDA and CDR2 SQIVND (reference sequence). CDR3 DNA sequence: TGTGCCAGTAAAGCGGGGAGGAGCTCCTACAATGAGCAGTTCTTC. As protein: CASKAGRSSYNEQFF. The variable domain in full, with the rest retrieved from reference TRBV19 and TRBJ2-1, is DGGITQSPKYLFRKEGQNVTLSCEQNLNHDAMYWYRQDPGQGLRLIYYSQIVNDFQKGDIAEGYSVSREKKESFPLTVTSAQKNPTAFYLCASKAGRSSYNEQFFGPGTRLTVL.

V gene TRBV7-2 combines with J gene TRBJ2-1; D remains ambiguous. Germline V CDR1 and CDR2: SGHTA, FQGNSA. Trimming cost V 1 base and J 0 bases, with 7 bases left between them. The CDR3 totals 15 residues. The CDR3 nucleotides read TGTGCCAGCAGCTTAGTTTCGGTCTCCTACAATGAGCAGTTCTTC. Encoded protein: CASSLVSVSYNEQFF.

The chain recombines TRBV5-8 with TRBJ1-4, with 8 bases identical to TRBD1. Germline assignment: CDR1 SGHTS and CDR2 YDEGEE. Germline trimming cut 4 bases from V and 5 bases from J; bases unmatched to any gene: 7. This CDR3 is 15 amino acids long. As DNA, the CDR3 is TGTGCCAGCAGCCCCGGACAGGGAAGGAATGAAAAACTGTTTTTT. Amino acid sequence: CASSPGQGRNEKLFF.

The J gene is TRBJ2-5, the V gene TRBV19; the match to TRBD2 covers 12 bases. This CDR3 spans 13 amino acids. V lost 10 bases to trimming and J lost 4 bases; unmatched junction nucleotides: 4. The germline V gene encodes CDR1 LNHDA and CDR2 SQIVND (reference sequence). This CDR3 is CATRLAGAETQYF. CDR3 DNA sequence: TGTGCCACTAGACTAGCGGGAGCAGAGACCCAGTACTTC.